A single sample gave rise to the 24 T cell receptor beta chains below, sequenced in a study of response to subunit inactivated influenza vaccine. TCRdb itself ran the RT-PCR reads through MiXCR, one entry per CDR3 protein. This repertoire shows about 780,000 distinct CDR3 sequences, around 18% found once; its top ten account for roughly a tenth. The material sequenced was PBMCs from blood, taken 4 to 6 days after vaccination. These receptors all come from a middle-aged man who received an inactivated influenza vaccine.

This clonotype was counted many times. This chain joins TRBV29-1 and TRBJ2-2; D perhaps matches TRBD1 (6 bases). This CDR3 has 13 residues. V was pared by 6 bases and J by 2 bases, with 10 bases between. Germline CDR1 and CDR2: SQVTM and ANQGSEA. CDR3: CSVARGNTGELFF. The DNA of the CDR3 is TGCAGCGTGGCCAGGGGAAACACCGGGGAGCTGTTTTTT.

The chain recombines TRBV5-1 with TRBJ2-7; D may match TRBD1 or TRBD2 (5 bases each). The CDR3 has 15 residues. Trimming removed 0 bases from V and 2 bases from J, with 12 bases in between. CDR1 and CDR2 from the germline V gene are SGHRS and YFSETQ. CDR3 DNA sequence: TGCGCCAGCAGCTTGGGGGACCCCAGGACCTACGAGCAGTACTTC. Protein product: CASSLGDPRTYEQYF.

The chain recombines TRBV29-1 with TRBJ2-2, with 11 bases matching TRBD2. The CDR3 consists of 16 residues. Germline CDR1 and CDR2: SQVTM and ANQGSEA. After removal of 0 bases from V and 2 bases from J, the junction contained 2 bases not matched to a gene. The CDR3 DNA follows: TGCAGCGTTGAAGAGGGGACTAGCGGAAACACCGGGGAGCTGTTTTTT. It codes for CSVEEGTSGNTGELFF.

This clonotype was detected only a few times. The chain carries TRBV21-1 and TRBJ2-1; the listed D gene, TRBD2, was not tested against the DNA. TRBV21-1 corresponds to a pseudogene. The CDR3 contains 18 residues. The CDR3 DNA follows: TGTGCCAGCAGCAAATTCCTAGCGGGAGTGAAGGTATCGGATGAGCAGTTCTTC. Amino acids: CASSKFLAGVKVSDEQFF.

This clonotype was seen a few times. The chain links TRBV9 to TRBJ2-7; the D is unclear. Germline-derived CDR1 and CDR2 are SGDLS and YYNGEE. This CDR3 is 15 amino acids long. V dropped 3 bases and J dropped 7 bases, with 20 bases sitting between them. CDR3: CASSDERGAYAEQYF. CDR3 sequence (DNA): TGTGCCAGCAGCGACGAGAGAGGAGCCTACGCGGAGCAGTACTTC.

This clonotype was counted ten times or more. The rearrangement uses TRBV12-3 or TRBV12-4 and TRBJ2-5, with D hard to call. The CDR3 sequence is 13 residues long. V gave up 2 bases and J gave up 5 bases, with 9 bases separating them. The CDR3 region is CASSLPPAETQYF. In nucleotides, the CDR3 is TGTGCCAGCAGTTTACCACCCGCCGAGACCCAGTACTTC.

This clonotype has a count of ten or more. This chain uses TRBV4-2 with TRBJ2-1; possible D gene TRBD1, 6 bases. This CDR3 has 15 amino acids. The V and J ends lost 1 base and 9 bases respectively, with 16 bases between them. The V gene's germline CDR1 is LGHNA and CDR2 YNFKEQ. The CDR3 bases are TGTGCCAGCAGCCAAGGTGGGAACAGGGCGGTTGAGCAGTTCTTC. Residues: CASSQGGNRAVEQFF.

The rearrangement joins TRBV6-5 to TRBJ2-2, with D possibly TRBD2 on 6 matching bases. The CDR3 contains 16 residues. Germline V gene sequence: CDR1 MNHEY, CDR2 SVGAGI. Trimming removed 0 bases from V and 3 bases from J, with 11 bases in between. CDR3 nucleotide sequence: TGTGCCAGCAGTTACTCAGGAGGGTGGGACACCGGGGAGCTGTTTTTT. It yields the protein CASSYSGGWDTGELFF.

This clonotype was observed a handful of times. The rearrangement joins TRBV5-1 to TRBJ2-3; perhaps TRBD2 as D (8 bases). The V gene lost 4 bases and the J gene lost 8 bases, with 20 bases spanning the gap. Germline CDR1 and CDR2: SGHRS and YFSETQ. The CDR3 is made up of 15 amino acids. The CDR3, as DNA: TGCGCCAGCAGCCCGGTCGACAGGGCGGGAGGTACGCAGTATTTT. It encodes CASSPVDRAGGTQYF.

The V and J genes are TRBV29-1 and TRBJ2-3; D gene unclear. Trimming shortened V by 4 bases and J by 14 bases, and 16 bases separated the two germline ends. CDR1 is SQVTM and CDR2 is ANQGSEA in the germline V gene. The CDR3 extends over 11 amino acids. The CDR3 is CSVVRIGVGYF. DNA for the CDR3: TGCAGCGTTGTAAGAATTGGAGTAGGGTATTTT.

The CDR3 region has the DNA TGTGCCTCCTCGGCCAGGGGAGTCTACGAGCAGTACTTC. Translated: CASSARGVYEQYF. The rearrangement uses TRBV7-2 and TRBJ2-7; the D gene is possibly TRBD1 (6 bases). V was clipped by 11 bases and J by 3 bases, with 17 bases between them. Germline values: CDR1 SGHTA, CDR2 FQGNSA. The CDR3 totals 13 residues.

J is TRBJ2-3 and V is TRBV15, with 7 bases identical to TRBD1. Per germline, CDR1 LNHNV and CDR2 YYDKDF (reference sequence). J lost 2 bases, V lost 5 bases, and 10 bases had no gene match. The CDR3 sequence is 16 residues long. The CDR3, as DNA: TGTGCCACCAGCGCTAAGGGACAGAACCCCACAGATACGCAGTATTTT. Translation gives CATSAKGQNPTDTQYF.

This clonotype was picked up a small number of times. The chain has TRBV6-1 and TRBJ2-7; 9 bases fit TRBD1. The CDR3 is made up of 15 amino acids. V lost 9 bases to trimming and J lost 3 bases; unmatched junction nucleotides: 12. Germline CDR1 and CDR2: MNHNS and SASEGT. CDR3 sequence: CASFSGTGTFYEQYF. CDR3 DNA: TGTGCCAGTTTTTCCGGGACAGGGACCTTCTACGAGCAGTACTTC.

The chain recombines TRBV30 with TRBJ1-6; maybe TRBD1 (6 bases). The ends were cut back, 0 bases at V and 5 bases at J, with 11 bases in the middle. Per germline, CDR1 GTSNPN and CDR2 SVGIG (reference sequence). The CDR3 runs to 15 residues. CDR3 sequence reads: CAWSVSGHHNSPLHF. The DNA for the CDR3 is TGTGCCTGGAGTGTATCGGGACATCATAATTCACCCCTCCACTTT. The whole variable domain, remainder taken from reference TRBV30 and TRBJ1-6, is SQTIHQWPATLVQPVGSPLSLECTVEGTSNPNLYWYRQAAGRGLQLLFYSVGIGQISSEVPQNLSASRPQDRQFILSSKKLLLSDSGFYLCAWSVSGHHNSPLHFGNGTRLTVT.

This clonotype was detected only a few times. The rearrangement uses TRBV7-2 and TRBJ1-2; D remains ambiguous. The length of the CDR3 is 12 residues. Germline assignment: CDR1 SGHTA and CDR2 FQGNSA. Trimming cost V 10 bases and J 4 bases, with 13 bases left between them. The CDR3 loop is CAIETPSYGYTF. The CDR3 DNA follows: TGTGCCATCGAAACACCGTCCTATGGCTACACCTTC.

The gene calls are TRBV27 and TRBJ2-3, with 15 bases matching TRBD2. After removal of 4 bases from V and 0 bases from J, the junction contained 11 bases not matched to a gene. CDR3 size: 20 residues. From germline, CDR1 is MNHEY and CDR2 SMNVEV (reference sequence). CDR3 in DNA: TGTGCCAGCAGTTCACTATGGACTAGCGGGGGGGCCACTAGCACAGATACGCAGTATTTT. The encoded protein is CASSSLWTSGGATSTDTQYF.

The chain uses TRBV12-3 or TRBV12-4 and TRBJ1-1; D remains unclear. The CDR3 covers 15 residues. Trimming cost V 6 bases and J 0 bases, with 14 bases left between them. CDR3 amino acids: CASSPAASMNTEAFF. In DNA form, the CDR3 reads TGTGCCAGCAGCCCAGCGGCTAGCATGAACACTGAAGCTTTCTTT.

This clonotype was observed a handful of times. The V and J genes are TRBV6-2 or TRBV6-3 and TRBJ2-7, with D perhaps matching TRBD2 (5 bases). Germline CDR1 and CDR2: MNHEY and SVGEGT. With 5 bases removed from V and 1 base from J, the gap between germline ends came to 12 bases. CDR3 size: 14 residues. CDR3 sequence: CASSRPGSSYEQYF. As DNA, the CDR3 is TGTGCCAGCAGTCGCCCGGGAAGTTCCTACGAGCAGTACTTC.

This clonotype showed up just a few times. The chain combines TRBV6-1 with TRBJ1-5, with unresolved D. The CDR3 runs to 15 residues. V lost 5 bases and J 0 bases, leaving 11 bases between the germline ends. Germline CDR1 reads MNHNS; CDR2 reads SASEGT. The CDR3 spells CASSPTVYSNQPQHF. In nucleotides, the CDR3 is TGTGCCAGCAGTCCCACAGTGTATAGCAATCAGCCCCAGCATTTT.

The rearrangement uses TRBV28 and TRBJ2-5, with a weak D call TRBD2 (6 bases). The V gene lost 6 bases and the J gene lost 4 bases, with 27 bases spanning the gap. This CDR3 is 18 amino acids long. The germline V gene has CDR1 MDHEN and CDR2 SYDVKM. CDR3 sequence (DNA): TGTGCCAGCAGCTCCTCTCTTTTGGGGGACGGGACTGTAGAGACCCAGTACTTC. Its translation is CASSSSLLGDGTVETQYF.

This chain joins TRBV4-1 and TRBJ2-5, with no clear D. This CDR3 has 13 residues. Per germline, CDR1 MGHRA and CDR2 YSYEKL. V lost 4 bases to trimming and J lost 3 bases, with 9 bases between them. CDR3 bases: TGCGCCAGCAGCCGCCTCATTAAAGAGACCCAGTACTTC. This translates into CASSRLIKETQYF.

This rearrangement joins TRBV29-1 to TRBJ2-4; the D is unclear. Per the germline V gene, CDR1 is SQVTM and CDR2 is ANQGSEA. This CDR3 is 13 amino acids long. V dropped 4 bases and J dropped 4 bases, with 11 bases sitting between them. CDR3 coding DNA: TGCAGCGTTGTTCCTTCAGGAAAAAACATTCAGTACTTC. It translates to CSVVPSGKNIQYF.

The sample holds a few counts of this clonotype. The V call is TRBV20-1, the J call TRBJ1-4, with D unresolved. The CDR3 loop spans 14 amino acids. The germline V gene has CDR1 DFQATT and CDR2 SNEGSKA (reference sequence). Trimming cost V 1 base and J 11 bases, with 17 bases left between them. The CDR3 bases are TGCAGTGCTAGAGTGAGGACCCGGGATTGGAAACTGTTTTTT. Its translation is CSARVRTRDWKLFF.

J is TRBJ2-5 and V is TRBV2; 10 bases agree with TRBD2. This CDR3 is 13 amino acids long. Germline values: CDR1 SNHLY, CDR2 FYNNEI. With V trimmed by 0 bases and J by 9 bases, 1 base remained unmatched. The CDR3 reads CASSEASGGAQYF. CDR3 in DNA: TGTGCCAGCAGTGAAGCCAGCGGGGGGGCCCAGTACTTC.